These 5 T cell receptor beta chains originate from one sample sequenced in a study of T cell responses to AZD1222 COVID-19 vaccine. Produced via immunoSEQ multiplex PCR; TCRdb's table is partial and in-frame only. The sample yields more than 70,000 clones, over 75% seen once. Sequenced here: peripheral blood, sampled on day 0 of MenACWY control vaccination. All receptors come from an adult in good health.

The rearrangement uses TRBV19 and TRBJ1-3; weak D call: TRBD1 (6 bases). CDR1 and CDR2 from the germline V gene are LNHDA and SQIVND (reference sequence). Trimming removed 9 bases from V and 1 base from J, with 16 bases in between. The CDR3 runs 15 residues. The DNA for the CDR3 is TGTGCCAGCCAGGGGCCGCAGAAGTCTGGAAACACCATATATTTT. It yields the protein CASQGPQKSGNTIYF.

The gene calls are TRBV30 and TRBJ1-2; D remains unclear. CDR1 and CDR2 from the germline V gene are GTSNPN and SVGIG (reference sequence). This CDR3 has 14 amino acids. V lost 0 bases and J 4 bases, leaving 12 bases between the germline ends. CDR3 region: CAWSVPQIRYGYTF. The CDR3 DNA reads as TGTGCCTGGAGTGTACCCCAAATCCGCTATGGCTACACCTTC. The whole variable domain, remainder taken from reference TRBV30 and TRBJ1-2, is SQTIHQWPATLVQPVGSPLSLECTVEGTSNPNLYWYRQAAGRGLQLLFYSVGIGQISSEVPQNLSASRPQDRQFILSSKKLLLSDSGFYLCAWSVPQIRYGYTFGSGTRLTVV.

The rearrangement links TRBV6-5 to TRBJ2-7; D unclear. The CDR3 contains 14 residues. The ends were cut back, 6 bases at V and 5 bases at J, with 17 bases in the middle. Germline loops: CDR1 MNHEY, CDR2 SVGAGI. The CDR3 protein is CASSRSADRDEQYF. The CDR3, as DNA: TGTGCCAGCAGCCGATCGGCGGATCGAGACGAGCAGTACTTC.

This clone was observed a single time. The V gene is TRBV10-1, the J gene TRBJ1-5; D is unresolved. Trimming pared 6 bases from V and 0 bases from J, leaving 9 bases between. The germline V gene has CDR1 WNHNN and CDR2 SYGVQD (reference sequence). The CDR3 sequence is 14 residues long. As DNA, the CDR3 is TGCGCCAGCAGAAGTTTAGATAGCAATCAGCCCCAGCATTTT. It is translated as CASRSLDSNQPQHF.

The rearrangement links TRBV5-1 to TRBJ1-1; D is undetermined. The V gene's germline CDR1 is SGHRS and CDR2 YFSETQ. The CDR3 length is 11 residues. Trimming took 6 bases from V and 1 from J, leaving 4 bases between them. CDR3 in amino acids: CASTTNTEAFF. CDR3 coding DNA: TGCGCCAGCACTACGAACACTGAAGCTTTCTTT.